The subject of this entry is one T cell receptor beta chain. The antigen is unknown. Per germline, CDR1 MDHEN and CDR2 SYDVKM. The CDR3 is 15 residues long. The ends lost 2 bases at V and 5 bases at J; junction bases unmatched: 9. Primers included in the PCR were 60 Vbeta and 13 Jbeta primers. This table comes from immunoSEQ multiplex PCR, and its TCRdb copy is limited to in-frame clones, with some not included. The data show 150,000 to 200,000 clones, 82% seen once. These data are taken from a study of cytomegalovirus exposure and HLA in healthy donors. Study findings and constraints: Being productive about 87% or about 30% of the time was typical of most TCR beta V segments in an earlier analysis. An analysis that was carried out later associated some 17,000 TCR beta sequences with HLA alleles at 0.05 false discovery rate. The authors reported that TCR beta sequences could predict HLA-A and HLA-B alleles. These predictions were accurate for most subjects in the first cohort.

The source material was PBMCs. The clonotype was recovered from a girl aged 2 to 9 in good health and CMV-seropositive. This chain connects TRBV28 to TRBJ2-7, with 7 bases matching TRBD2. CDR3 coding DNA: TGTGCCAGCAGTTTAGAGAGCCTGGGAGGGGACGAGCAGTACTTC. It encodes CASSLESLGGDEQYF.